The 9 T cell receptor beta chains below all came from one sample that was sequenced in a study of cytomegalovirus exposure and HLA in healthy donors. Use of 60 Vbeta and 13 Jbeta primers characterized the PCR. Sequencing used immunoSEQ multiplex PCR; TCRdb keeps in-frame clones, though not all of them. The sample contains more than 110,000 clones, approximately 80% of which appear only once. The source material was PBMCs. These receptors all stem from a male donor in good health and CMV-seropositive.

The chain carries TRBV29-1 and TRBJ2-1; TRBD2 matches at 9 bases. This CDR3 region has 14 residues. V shed 5 bases, J shed 0 bases, and the junction held 2 bases outside the gene matches. Germline CDR1 is SQVTM and CDR2 is ANQGSEA. CDR3 nucleotide sequence: TGCAGCGTTTTAGCGGGGGCCTCCTACAATGAGCAGTTCTTC. Protein sequence: CSVLAGASYNEQFF.

V usage is TRBV5-5 and J usage is TRBJ2-7; 8 bases agree with TRBD1. Looked up from germline, CDR1 is SGHKS and CDR2 is YYEKEE (reference sequence). The CDR3 has 15 residues. The V gene end was trimmed by 4 bases and the J gene end by 2 bases; junction bases not matched to a gene: 8. CDR3 bases: TGTGCCAGCAGCCCCTTCTTGGGACAGGCCTACGAGCAGTACTTC. Its protein is CASSPFLGQAYEQYF.

The chain employs TRBV4-1 and TRBJ2-3; 7 bases match TRBD2. The V and J ends lost 4 bases and 1 base, in that order; junction bases with no gene match: 8. The CDR3 extends over 16 amino acids. The germline V gene encodes CDR1 MGHRA and CDR2 YSYEKL. The chain's CDR3 is CASSPKAGWGTDTQYF. The CDR3 DNA follows: TGCGCCAGCAGCCCCAAAGCGGGGTGGGGCACAGATACGCAGTATTTT.

The J gene is TRBJ2-2, the V gene TRBV7-2; 9 bases map to TRBD1. With 7 bases clipped from V and 4 bases from J, the junction kept 7 bases outside the gene matches. Germline V gene lookup returns CDR1 SGHTA and CDR2 FQGNSA. This CDR3 has 15 residues. CDR3 residues: CASTSVTGGTGELFF. The DNA for the CDR3 is TGTGCCAGCACGTCCGTGACAGGGGGCACCGGGGAGCTGTTTTTT.

CDR3 in DNA: TGTGCCAGCAGCCCAAAAGGCGGACAGTGGAACACTGAAGCTTTCTTT. Translating gives CASSPKGGQWNTEAFF. The V gene is TRBV7-2, the J gene TRBJ1-1; possible D gene TRBD1, 6 bases. The CDR3 contains 16 residues. The germline gives CDR1 SGHTA, CDR2 FQGNSA. V was cut by 5 bases and J by 1 base, with 17 bases left in between.

This chain links TRBV6-6 with TRBJ1-1; a possible D gene is TRBD1 (5 bases). Germline-derived CDR1 and CDR2 are MNHNY and SVGAGI (reference sequence). This CDR3 spans 16 amino acids. The V end was cut by 2 bases, the J end by 1 base, with 14 bases between. CDR3 nucleotides: TGTGCCAGCAGTTACCCCGGGCGGGGGGGGAACACTGAAGCTTTCTTT. Its protein is CASSYPGRGGNTEAFF.

The gene calls are TRBV11-3 and TRBJ2-6, with 11 positions matching TRBD1. V trimming: 5 bases; J trimming: 0 bases; junction bases outside the gene matches: 0. This CDR3 comprises 16 residues. The germline CDR1 and CDR2 sequences are SGHNT and YENEEA. The CDR3 coding sequence is TGTGCCAGCAGCGGGACAGGGGGCTCTGGGGCCAACGTCCTGACTTTC. It encodes CASSGTGGSGANVLTF.

In this sample, this clone turned up a few times. V usage is TRBV2 and J usage is TRBJ2-7; TRBD1 agrees at 8 bases. The ends lost 7 bases at V and 1 base at J; junction bases unmatched: 15. The CDR3 runs to 17 residues. Germline CDR1 is SNHLY and CDR2 is FYNNEI. In nucleotides, the CDR3 is TGTGCCAGCATCTCATCCGGACAGGGATTTTTTTCCTACGAGCAGTACTTC. Protein product: CASISSGQGFFSYEQYF.

The chain uses TRBV5-4 and TRBJ2-7, with 7 bases that match TRBD2. Germline CDR1 and CDR2: SGHNT and YYREEE (reference sequence). The CDR3 loop spans 15 amino acids. Trimming at V came to 5 bases and at J to 3 bases, leaving 11 bases not matched to a gene. The DNA of the CDR3 is TGTGCCAGCAGTTGGGGGGGGGACCCTCTCTACGAGCAGTACTTC. This sequence encodes CASSWGGDPLYEQYF. The entire variable domain, with the rest obtained from reference TRBV5-4 and TRBJ2-7, is as follows: ETGVTQSPTHLIKTRGQQVTLRCSSQSGHNTVSWYQQALGQGPQFIFQYYREEENGRGNFPPRFSGLQFPNYSSELNVNALELDDSALYLCASSWGGDPLYEQYFGPGTRLTVT.